The present T cell receptor (beta chain) was sequenced within a study of shared clonotypes between healthy human individuals (dated by TCRdb to the early 2020s). For context, the study as a whole: A couple of women and a few men aged 18 to 49 years were included in the cohort. Between about 0.85 and 8.9 billion PBMCs per donor were obtained by leukapheresis. Blood TCR repertoires of about 5 healthy adults were deeply sequenced to estimate repertoire size and the extent of clonotype sharing between individuals. For each donor, CD4 naive and CD4 memory were each run on three plates, CD8 naive on two plates, and CD8 memory on one plate. Different laboratories and diverse techniques were used to prepare libraries and sequence TCR repertoires, to increase sequencing depth and limit assay-specific biases.

Concerning this clone itself: Its recognized antigen is unknown. No base qualities exist here, and no much larger clone lies one base off it.

Using the deep immunoSEQ assay, multiplex PCR amplified TCR CDR3 regions from genomic DNA. For each cell subset, the extracted genomic DNA was distributed evenly across all wells of several immunoSEQ 96-well plates, and each plate served as one replicate. For sorted subsets, about 200 ng genomic DNA, equal to 30,000 to 35,000 T cell genomes, was loaded into each replicate PCR. Purified libraries were measured with a Qubit 3.0 fluorometer, size-checked on a Bioanalyzer 2100, and measured again with the KAPA Library Quantification kit. A separate single-read 150-cycle Illumina NextSeq 550 flow cell was used to sequence each immunoSEQ 96-well plate. In the paper's pipeline: Because only junctional sequences without quality scores were contained in the immunoSEQ output, filtering matching that applied to full-length reads could not be performed. To assign V/J genes and CDR3, sequences were annotated against IMGT germline references using PyIR, a Python wrapper for IgBLAST v1.9. Reads were filtered out if the reads had weak V/J assignments (E-value above 1e-6), no CDR3, stop codons, out-of-frame junctions, or ambiguous translated residues. V3J clonotypes were defined as sequences sharing the same inferred V gene, J gene, and CDR3 amino acid sequence. The percentage overlap between two repertoires was calculated by dividing the number of shared unique clonotypes by the size of the smaller repertoire. RTK rarefaction, the Chao1 estimator, and Recon v2.1 estimates of unobserved clonotypes were used to assess repertoire richness. Generation probabilities were computed with OLGA for all TCRbeta clonotypes obtained by the gDNA method from four donors. TCRdb's version of the immuneACCESS table is confined to in-frame rearrangements and falls short of the full clone set. An unresolved V gene accounts for under half of the shortfall where checked; the remainder is of unknown origin. V and J calls plus clone size are reproduced from that table; the DNA served to infer D and trimming. Recorded for this sample are about 680,000 clones; approximately 73% of them occurred a single time. The ten largest clones add up to 1.5% to 2% of the sample.

What the authors observed across the whole study: Pairwise subsampling led to the expectation that sequencing depth would affect the degree of clonotype sharing among donors. Even with the large sequencing depth, rarefaction of the sorted-subset datasets indicated that sequencing was incomplete. Sampling was restricted to blood, and TCR repertoires in tissue are likely to differ from TCR repertoires in blood. Because the study included a small number of donors, the genetic and exposure-history diversity represented was limited. Larger estimated clonotype richness was generally found for naive subsets than for memory subsets. Sharing across a few donors was observed for around 5% of naive CD4, over 3% of naive CD8, about 2.3% of memory CD4, and approximately 0.41% of memory CD8 clonotypes. Higher generation probabilities were observed for clonotypes shared by all four sorted-subset donors than for non-shared clonotypes.

Healthy HIV-negative adults with no recently reported acute infections or vaccinations were included as donors. Every donor was a Caucasian adult living in Nashville, Tennessee, USA. Magnetic negative selection was used to enrich CD4+ T cells, after which naive cells were positively selected on CD45RA and the negative fraction became the memory subset. Blood was collected by leukapheresis, and PBMCs were isolated by Ficoll-Histopaque density gradient centrifugation and then cryopreserved in liquid nitrogen vapor phase. Analytical flow cytometry was used to check the purity and quantity of every magnetically sorted T cell population. From each sorted fraction, genomic DNA was isolated and quantified by UV absorbance on a Nanodrop 2000c. V is pared back by 1 base and J by 4 bases, with 12 bases lying between the germline termini. The CDR3 contains 15 residues, cysteine and phenylalanine counted. The read is trimmed to its CDR3 DNA, 45 bases read in frame from base 1. The germline V gene gives CDR1 as SGDLS and CDR2 as YYNGEE.

This receptor was obtained from a woman between 25 and 40 years old in good health. The source material was memory CD4+ T cells sorted from blood. This specimen's cell subset or site label, per the study, means: CD45RA-negative fraction. This chain joins TRBV9 to TRBJ2-4; 6 matching bases give a weak D call of TRBD2. The DNA sequence follows: TGTGCCAGCAGCGTAAAGGTTGGAGGGAAAAACATTCAGTACTTC. Its amino acids are CASSVKVGGKNIQYF.